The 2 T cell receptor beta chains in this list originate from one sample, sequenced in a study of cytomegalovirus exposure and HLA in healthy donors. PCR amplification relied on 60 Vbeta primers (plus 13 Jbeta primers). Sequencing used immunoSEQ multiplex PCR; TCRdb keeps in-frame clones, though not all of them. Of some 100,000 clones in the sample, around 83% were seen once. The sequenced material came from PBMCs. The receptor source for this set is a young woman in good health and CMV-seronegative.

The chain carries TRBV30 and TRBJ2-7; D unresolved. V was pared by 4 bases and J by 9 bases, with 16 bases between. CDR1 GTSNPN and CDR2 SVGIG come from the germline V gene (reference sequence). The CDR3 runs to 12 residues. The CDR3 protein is CAWNRQALGQYF. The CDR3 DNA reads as TGTGCCTGGAATCGGCAGGCCCTGGGGCAGTACTTC.

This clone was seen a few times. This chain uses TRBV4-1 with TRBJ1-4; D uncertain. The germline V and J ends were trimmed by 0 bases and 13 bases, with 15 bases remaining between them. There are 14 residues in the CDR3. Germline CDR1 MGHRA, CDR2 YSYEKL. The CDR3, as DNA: TGCGCCAGCAGCCAAGATTGGGAGGGCAAAAGACTGTTTTTT. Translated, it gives CASSQDWEGKRLFF.